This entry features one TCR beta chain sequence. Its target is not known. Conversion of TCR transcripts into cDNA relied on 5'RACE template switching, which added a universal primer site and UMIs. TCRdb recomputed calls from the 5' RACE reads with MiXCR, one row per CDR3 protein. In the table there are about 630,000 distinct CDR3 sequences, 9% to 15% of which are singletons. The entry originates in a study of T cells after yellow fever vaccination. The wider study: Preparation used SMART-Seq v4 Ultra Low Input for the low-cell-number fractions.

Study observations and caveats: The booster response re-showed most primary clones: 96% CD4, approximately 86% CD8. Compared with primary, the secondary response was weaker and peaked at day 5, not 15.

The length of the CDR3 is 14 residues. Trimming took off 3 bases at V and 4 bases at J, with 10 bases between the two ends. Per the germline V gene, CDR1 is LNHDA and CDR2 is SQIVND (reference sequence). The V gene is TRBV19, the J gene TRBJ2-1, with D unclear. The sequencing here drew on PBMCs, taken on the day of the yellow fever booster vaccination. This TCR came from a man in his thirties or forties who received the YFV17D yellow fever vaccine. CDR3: CASSISGLYNEQFF. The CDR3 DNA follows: TGTGCCAGTAGTATCTCGGGCCTTTACAATGAGCAGTTCTTC.